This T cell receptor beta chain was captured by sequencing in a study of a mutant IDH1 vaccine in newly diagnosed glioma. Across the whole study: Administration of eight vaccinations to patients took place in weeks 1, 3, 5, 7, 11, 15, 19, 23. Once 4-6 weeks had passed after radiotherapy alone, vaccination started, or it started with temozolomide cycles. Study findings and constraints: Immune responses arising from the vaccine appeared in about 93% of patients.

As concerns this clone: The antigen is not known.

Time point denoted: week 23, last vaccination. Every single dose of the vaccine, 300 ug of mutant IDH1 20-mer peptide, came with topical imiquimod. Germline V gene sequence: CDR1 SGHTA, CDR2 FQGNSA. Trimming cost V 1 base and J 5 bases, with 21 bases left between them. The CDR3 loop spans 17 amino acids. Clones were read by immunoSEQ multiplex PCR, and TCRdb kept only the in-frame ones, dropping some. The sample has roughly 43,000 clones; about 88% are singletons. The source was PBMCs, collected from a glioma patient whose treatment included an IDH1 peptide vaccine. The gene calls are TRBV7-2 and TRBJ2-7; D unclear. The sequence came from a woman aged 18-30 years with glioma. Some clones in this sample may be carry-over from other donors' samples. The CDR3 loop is CASSLGRLLRPRDEQYF. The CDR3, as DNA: TGTGCCAGCAGCTTAGGGCGGCTTCTCCGTCCTCGCGACGAGCAGTACTTC.